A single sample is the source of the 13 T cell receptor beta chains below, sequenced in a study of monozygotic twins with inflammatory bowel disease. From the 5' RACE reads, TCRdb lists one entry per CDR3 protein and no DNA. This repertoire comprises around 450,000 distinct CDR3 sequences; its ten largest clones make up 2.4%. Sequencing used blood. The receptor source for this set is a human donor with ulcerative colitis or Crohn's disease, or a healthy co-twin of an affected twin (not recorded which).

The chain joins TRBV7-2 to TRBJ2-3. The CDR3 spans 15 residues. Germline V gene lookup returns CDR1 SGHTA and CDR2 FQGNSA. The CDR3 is CASSLKRGNTDTQYF.

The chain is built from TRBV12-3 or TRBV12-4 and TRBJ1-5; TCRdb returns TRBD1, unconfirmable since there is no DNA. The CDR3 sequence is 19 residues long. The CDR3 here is CASSPHRQGPVGSNQPQHF.

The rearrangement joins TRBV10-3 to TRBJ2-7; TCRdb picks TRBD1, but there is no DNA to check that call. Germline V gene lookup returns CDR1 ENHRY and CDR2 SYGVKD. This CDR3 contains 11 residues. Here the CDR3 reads CAISDGGEQYF.

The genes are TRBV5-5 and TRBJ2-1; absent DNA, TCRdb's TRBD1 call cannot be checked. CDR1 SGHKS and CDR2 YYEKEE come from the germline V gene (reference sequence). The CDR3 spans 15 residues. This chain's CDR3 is CASSLAPGTYNEQFF.

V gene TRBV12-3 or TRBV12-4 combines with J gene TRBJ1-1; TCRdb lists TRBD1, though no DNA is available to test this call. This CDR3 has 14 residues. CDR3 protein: CASSRRATNTEAFF.

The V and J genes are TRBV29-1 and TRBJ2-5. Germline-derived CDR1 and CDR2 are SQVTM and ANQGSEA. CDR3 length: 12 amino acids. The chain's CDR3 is CSVALYQETQYF.

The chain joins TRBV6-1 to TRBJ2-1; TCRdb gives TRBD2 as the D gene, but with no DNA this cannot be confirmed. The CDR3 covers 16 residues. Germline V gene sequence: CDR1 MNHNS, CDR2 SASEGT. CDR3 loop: CASRGLAGDRGNEQFF.

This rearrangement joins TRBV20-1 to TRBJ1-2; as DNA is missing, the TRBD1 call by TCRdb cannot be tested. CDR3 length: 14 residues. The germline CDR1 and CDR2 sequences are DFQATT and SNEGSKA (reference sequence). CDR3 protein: CSALQGKVDYGYTF.

CDR3 sequence: CASSWFQLRHTEAFF. J is TRBJ1-1 and V is TRBV6-2 or TRBV6-3. This CDR3 has 15 residues. In germline, CDR1 is MNHEY, CDR2 SVGEGT.

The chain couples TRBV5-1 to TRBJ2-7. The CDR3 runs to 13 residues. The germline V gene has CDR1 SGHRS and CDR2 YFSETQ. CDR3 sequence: CASSLESAYEQYF.

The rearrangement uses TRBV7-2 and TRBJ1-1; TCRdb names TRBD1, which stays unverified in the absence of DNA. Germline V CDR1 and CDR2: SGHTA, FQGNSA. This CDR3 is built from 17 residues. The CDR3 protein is CASSPGTVVQSNTEAFF.

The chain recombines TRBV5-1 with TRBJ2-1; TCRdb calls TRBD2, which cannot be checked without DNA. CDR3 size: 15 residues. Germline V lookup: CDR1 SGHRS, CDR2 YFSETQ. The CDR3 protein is CASSPLAGDSNEQFF. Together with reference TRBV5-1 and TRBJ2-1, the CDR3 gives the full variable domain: KAGVTQTPRYLIKTRGQQVTLSCSPISGHRSVSWYQQTPGQGLQFLFEYFSETQRNKGNFPGRFSGRQFSNSRSEMNVSTLELGDSALYLCASSPLAGDSNEQFFGPGTRLTVL.

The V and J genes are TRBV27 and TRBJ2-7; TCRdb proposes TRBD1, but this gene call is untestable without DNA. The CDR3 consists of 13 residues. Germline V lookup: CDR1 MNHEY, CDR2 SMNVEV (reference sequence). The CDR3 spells CASSLGRGSEQYF.